A selection of T cell receptor beta chains follows, all from one sample in a study of blood T cell repertoires in COVID-19. The data were produced by immunoSEQ multiplex PCR, yet TCRdb's version contains in-frame clones alone and is incomplete. The profile covers about 52,000 clones, with about 82% appearing a single time and around 23% taken by the ten largest. Sequenced sample: peripheral blood. Receptor source: a woman of 80 years or more with acute or convalescent COVID-19. Both conserved end residues are part of each CDR3. The order of the fields is clone size, D gene, J gene, V gene, CDR3 DNA, CDR3 protein. A D gene is named only where the DNA matches it firmly. Only part of the rows carry a size: once, few, many, or a class if the clone is expanded.

. TRBD1 TRBJ1-1 TRBV28 TGTGCCAGCACCCGGACAGGGGGCGCTTATGAAGCTTTCTTT CASTRTGGAYEAFF
few . TRBJ2-3 TRBV15 TGTGCCACCAGCAGAGATGAATCGCGGGGAGTATATACGCAGTATTTT CATSRDESRGVYTQYF
once TRBD2 TRBJ2-1 TRBV28 TGTGCCAGCAGTTCGGGGGGAAGCACCTACAATGAGCAGTTCTTC CASSSGGSTYNEQFF
. TRBD1 TRBJ1-1 TRBV7-9 TGTGCCAGCAGCTCCGAGAAGCAGACAGGGGAAGCTTTCTTT CASSSEKQTGEAFF
. TRBD2 TRBJ2-1 TRBV2 TGTGCCAGCAGGGATAGCGGGACCGCCTACAATGAGCAGTTCTTC CASRDSGTAYNEQFF
. . TRBJ1-2 TRBV9 TGTGCCAGCAGCGTAGCTGCGACAGGCTCCTATGGCTACACCTTC CASSVAATGSYGYTF
. TRBD1 TRBJ1-2 TRBV5-1 TGCGCCAGCAGACCAGCCTCCGGGACAGACTATGGCTACACCTTC CASRPASGTDYGYTF
. . TRBJ1-4 TRBV6-5 TGTGCCAGCAGGTCCCGGGAGCATAATGAAAAACTGTTTTTT CASRSREHNEKLFF
. TRBD2 TRBJ2-3 TRBV3-1/TRBV3-2 TGTGCCAGCAGCCCCGCATTAACTAGCGGGGATACGCAGTATTTT CASSPALTSGDTQYF
once . TRBJ1-5 TRBV4-1 TGCGCCAGCAGCCAAGACGCAGGTAGCAATCAGCCCCAGCATTTT CASSQDAGSNQPQHF
. TRBD2 TRBJ2-2 TRBV3-1/TRBV3-2 TGTGCCAGCAGCTCCCGGGGGACTAGCGGACACACCGGGGAGCTGTTTTTT CASSSRGTSGHTGELFF
. TRBD1 TRBJ2-1 TRBV15 TGTGCCACCAGCAGAGATAAGGGGGCTCCCGTGTTAGGTAGGGAGCAGTTCTTC CATSRDKGAPVLGREQFF
. . TRBJ1-1 TRBV28 TGTGCCAGCAGGACGCTACAGGGGAACACTGAAGCTTTCTTT CASRTLQGNTEAFF
. . TRBJ1-6 TRBV5-1 TGCGCCAGCAGCTCCGGACGGGATTATTCACCCCTCCACTTT CASSSGRDYSPLHF
. . TRBJ1-1 TRBV3-1/TRBV3-2 TGTGCCAGCAGCAGGAGGGAGGGCACTGAAGCTTTCTTT CASSRREGTEAFF
. . TRBJ2-2 TRBV5-1 TGCGCCAGCAGCTTGTTCGACACCGGGGAGCTGTTTTTT CASSLFDTGELFF
. TRBD1 TRBJ1-5 TRBV15 TGTGCCACCAGCGTACAGGGGGATCAGCCCCAGCATTTT CATSVQGDQPQHF